A selection of T cell receptor beta chains follows, all from one sample in a study of cytomegalovirus exposure and HLA in healthy donors. Sequencing was performed with immunoSEQ multiplex PCR; in TCRdb, only in-frame clones are kept and a portion is missing. The sample holds about 270,000 clones, roughly 85% seen once. Sequencing was carried out using PBMCs. The receptors shown here come from a man between 35 and 55 years old in good health and CMV-seropositive. Each CDR3 is given with its conserved first and last residue. Fields, in order: D gene, clone size, V gene, J gene, CDR3 DNA, CDR3 protein. A D gene is named only where the DNA matches it firmly. Part of the rows lack a size; the others show once, few, many or a class for expanded clones.

d_gene: .
abundance: .
v_gene: TRBV5-1
j_gene: TRBJ2-3
CDR3nt: TGCGCCAGCAGCTTGGCGCGAGGGAGCACAGATACGCAGTATTTT
CDR3aa: CASSLARGSTDTQYF

d_gene: TRBD1
abundance: .
v_gene: TRBV28
j_gene: TRBJ2-7
CDR3nt: TGTGCCAGCAGTCCGAGGACAGGGGGCCCCTACGAGCAGTACTTC
CDR3aa: CASSPRTGGPYEQYF

d_gene: TRBD2
abundance: .
v_gene: TRBV11-2
j_gene: TRBJ2-1
CDR3nt: TGTGCCAGCAGCAGGTCTAGCGGCAATGAGCAGTTCTTC
CDR3aa: CASSRSSGNEQFF

d_gene: TRBD1
abundance: .
v_gene: TRBV27
j_gene: TRBJ2-5
CDR3nt: TGTGCCAGCAGTTTAGGGACAGGGGCCGGGGAAGAGACCCAGTACTTC
CDR3aa: CASSLGTGAGEETQYF

d_gene: TRBD1
abundance: .
v_gene: TRBV10-2
j_gene: TRBJ1-5
CDR3nt: TGCGCCAGCAGCACCGGGACAGGGGGCGAGAGGCCCCAGCATTTT
CDR3aa: CASSTGTGGERPQHF

d_gene: TRBD2
abundance: .
v_gene: TRBV5-5
j_gene: TRBJ2-5
CDR3nt: TGTGCCAGCACCCCCGGGGCTAGCGGGAGTTGGGGGGAGACCCAGTACTTC
CDR3aa: CASTPGASGSWGETQYF

d_gene: TRBD2
abundance: .
v_gene: TRBV10-3
j_gene: TRBJ2-7
CDR3nt: TGTGCCATCAGTGTTGGGTCTAGCGGAAATTACGAGCAGTACTTC
CDR3aa: CAISVGSSGNYEQYF

d_gene: .
abundance: .
v_gene: TRBV6-5
j_gene: TRBJ1-4
CDR3nt: TGTGCCAGCAGTTACTTCAGGGCCAGTAATGAAAAACTGTTTTTT
CDR3aa: CASSYFRASNEKLFF

d_gene: TRBD1
abundance: .
v_gene: TRBV27
j_gene: TRBJ1-5
CDR3nt: TGTGCCAGCAGCCCAGGGACAGGGAGCAATCAGCCCCAGCATTTT
CDR3aa: CASSPGTGSNQPQHF

d_gene: TRBD2
abundance: .
v_gene: TRBV7-8
j_gene: TRBJ2-1
CDR3nt: TGTGCCAGCAGCTTAGCGGTAGCGGGAGGGTCCCACAATGAGCAGTTCTTC
CDR3aa: CASSLAVAGGSHNEQFF

d_gene: .
abundance: .
v_gene: TRBV11-3
j_gene: TRBJ2-3
CDR3nt: TGTGCCAGCAGCTTAGGGGGCGCCAACACAGATACGCAGTATTTT
CDR3aa: CASSLGGANTDTQYF

d_gene: TRBD1
abundance: .
v_gene: TRBV18
j_gene: TRBJ2-7
CDR3nt: TGTGCCAGCTCACGGGACAGAGGTTACGAGCAGTACTTC
CDR3aa: CASSRDRGYEQYF

d_gene: TRBD2
abundance: .
v_gene: TRBV7-3
j_gene: TRBJ2-3
CDR3nt: TGTGCCAGCAGCTTACGGACTAGCGGACTTCCCACAGATACGCAGTATTTT
CDR3aa: CASSLRTSGLPTDTQYF

d_gene: TRBD1
abundance: .
v_gene: TRBV11-2
j_gene: TRBJ1-3
CDR3nt: TGTGCCAGCAGCTTAACAGGGGTCTCTGGAAACACCATATATTTT
CDR3aa: CASSLTGVSGNTIYF

d_gene: TRBD1
abundance: .
v_gene: TRBV5-4
j_gene: TRBJ2-7
CDR3nt: TGTGCCAGCAGCCTCCGGAGGGGACAGGGGGTTCAGAAGCAGTACTTC
CDR3aa: CASSLRRGQGVQKQYF

d_gene: .
abundance: .
v_gene: TRBV7-9
j_gene: TRBJ2-7
CDR3nt: TGTTCCAGCAGCTTAGTGGAGGTCTACGAGCAGTACTTC
CDR3aa: CSSSLVEVYEQYF

d_gene: .
abundance: .
v_gene: TRBV25-1
j_gene: TRBJ2-3
CDR3nt: TGTGCCAGCAGTGAAGGTCTCGGCGGGAGCACAGATACGCAGTATTTT
CDR3aa: CASSEGLGGSTDTQYF

d_gene: TRBD1
abundance: .
v_gene: TRBV7-2
j_gene: TRBJ1-4
CDR3nt: TGTGCCAGCAGCCCTCGACAGGGGGCCGTAACTAATGAAAAACTGTTTTTT
CDR3aa: CASSPRQGAVTNEKLFF

d_gene: TRBD1
abundance: .
v_gene: TRBV30
j_gene: TRBJ1-2
CDR3nt: TGTGCCTTGACAGGGAACTTGGGCTACACCTTC
CDR3aa: CALTGNLGYTF

d_gene: TRBD2
abundance: once
v_gene: TRBV4-2
j_gene: TRBJ2-1
CDR3nt: TGTGCCAGCAGCCCATCAACCGGGACTAGCGGGAGGGGGCTTTTGGGCAATGAGCAGTTCTTC
CDR3aa: CASSPSTGTSGRGLLGNEQFF

d_gene: .
abundance: .
v_gene: TRBV6-6
j_gene: TRBJ2-5
CDR3nt: TGTGCCAGCACCTTCTTAGGGGGAACAGCGTCAGGGACCCAGTACTTC
CDR3aa: CASTFLGGTASGTQYF

d_gene: TRBD2
abundance: .
v_gene: TRBV11-2
j_gene: TRBJ2-7
CDR3nt: TGTGCCAGCAGCTTAGTCCCGGGACTAGCGGGAGCAGACGAGCAGTACTTC
CDR3aa: CASSLVPGLAGADEQYF

d_gene: TRBD1
abundance: .
v_gene: TRBV19
j_gene: TRBJ2-3
CDR3nt: TGTGCCAGTAGTCAGGAGGGACAGGCGACAGATACGCAGTATTTT
CDR3aa: CASSQEGQATDTQYF

d_gene: TRBD1
abundance: few
v_gene: TRBV18
j_gene: TRBJ2-7
CDR3nt: TGTGCCAGCTCACCGAGGACAGGCGCCACCTACGAGCAGTACTTC
CDR3aa: CASSPRTGATYEQYF

d_gene: TRBD2
abundance: .
v_gene: TRBV28
j_gene: TRBJ2-7
CDR3nt: TGTGCCAGCAGGTCCACCATTAGCGGGAGGGCGTACGAGCAGTACTTC
CDR3aa: CASRSTISGRAYEQYF

d_gene: TRBD2
abundance: .
v_gene: TRBV6-6
j_gene: TRBJ2-7
CDR3nt: TGTGCCAGCACCTTCGCGGGGGCCTACGAGCAGTACTTC
CDR3aa: CASTFAGAYEQYF

d_gene: .
abundance: .
v_gene: TRBV9
j_gene: TRBJ2-5
CDR3nt: TGTGCCAGCAGCGTAGCGGGAAACGAAGAGACCCAGTACTTC
CDR3aa: CASSVAGNEETQYF

d_gene: .
abundance: .
v_gene: TRBV4-1
j_gene: TRBJ2-7
CDR3nt: TGCGCCAGCAAATTAGGGGTTAACTCCTACGAGCAGTACTTC
CDR3aa: CASKLGVNSYEQYF

d_gene: TRBD1
abundance: .
v_gene: TRBV14
j_gene: TRBJ2-7
CDR3nt: TGTGCCAGCAGCCAAGAGATGGGACAGGTAATCGAGCAGTACTTC
CDR3aa: CASSQEMGQVIEQYF

d_gene: TRBD1
abundance: .
v_gene: TRBV5-1
j_gene: TRBJ2-7
CDR3nt: TGCGCCAGCAGCTTGAGTACAGGGGTCGCCTACGAGCAGTACTTC
CDR3aa: CASSLSTGVAYEQYF

d_gene: TRBD1
abundance: .
v_gene: TRBV19
j_gene: TRBJ1-2
CDR3nt: TGTGCCAGTAGTGGACCGGGACAGGGTGTATATGGCTACACCTTC
CDR3aa: CASSGPGQGVYGYTF

d_gene: TRBD1
abundance: .
v_gene: TRBV28
j_gene: TRBJ1-5
CDR3nt: TGTGCCAGCAATCCAACAGGGGTAAATCAGCCCCAGCATTTT
CDR3aa: CASNPTGVNQPQHF

d_gene: TRBD2
abundance: .
v_gene: TRBV10-3
j_gene: TRBJ2-7
CDR3nt: TGTGCCATCAGTGGGTTAGTGCAAGGAGCGGGGGAGCAGTACTTC
CDR3aa: CAISGLVQGAGEQYF

d_gene: TRBD1
abundance: .
v_gene: TRBV27
j_gene: TRBJ2-7
CDR3nt: TGTGCCAGCAGTTTCCTAGGGGACAGCACCTACGAGCAGTACTTC
CDR3aa: CASSFLGDSTYEQYF

d_gene: .
abundance: .
v_gene: TRBV27
j_gene: TRBJ2-7
CDR3nt: TGTGCCAGCAGTCCCGACTTGTACGAGCAGTACTTC
CDR3aa: CASSPDLYEQYF

d_gene: TRBD1
abundance: .
v_gene: TRBV6-1
j_gene: TRBJ2-7
CDR3nt: TGTGCCAGCAGTGCCCCGGGACAGGGGGTATACGAGCAGTACTTC
CDR3aa: CASSAPGQGVYEQYF

d_gene: .
abundance: .
v_gene: TRBV28
j_gene: TRBJ2-1
CDR3nt: TGTGCCAGCAGTTTAGAGCCTTTCTACAATGAGCAGTTCTTC
CDR3aa: CASSLEPFYNEQFF

d_gene: .
abundance: .
v_gene: TRBV10-3
j_gene: TRBJ2-5
CDR3nt: TGTGCCTCCGCAGGGCATAGGGTCGAAGAGACCCAGTACTTC
CDR3aa: CASAGHRVEETQYF

d_gene: .
abundance: .
v_gene: TRBV5-6
j_gene: TRBJ2-5
CDR3nt: TGTGCCAGCAGCTTTTCAACAGGGGTAGCGGGACCGTGGGGAGAGACCCAGTACTTC
CDR3aa: CASSFSTGVAGPWGETQYF

d_gene: .
abundance: .
v_gene: TRBV30
j_gene: TRBJ1-2
CDR3nt: TGTGCCTGGAGTTTCCTCGGGGAAGGGGGCTACACCTTC
CDR3aa: CAWSFLGEGGYTF

d_gene: TRBD1
abundance: .
v_gene: TRBV27
j_gene: TRBJ2-1
CDR3nt: TGTGCCAGCAGTTTACCGGTCGGGACAGATGGTCACAATGAGCAGTTCTTC
CDR3aa: CASSLPVGTDGHNEQFF

d_gene: .
abundance: .
v_gene: TRBV5-6
j_gene: TRBJ2-7
CDR3nt: TGTGCCAGCAGCTTGGAGGTCGGGGTAATACTCTACGAGCAGTACTTC
CDR3aa: CASSLEVGVILYEQYF

d_gene: .
abundance: .
v_gene: TRBV29-1
j_gene: TRBJ2-7
CDR3nt: TGCAGCGCCCGGGACACTGCAACCTACGAGCAGTACTTC
CDR3aa: CSARDTATYEQYF

d_gene: TRBD2
abundance: .
v_gene: TRBV27
j_gene: TRBJ2-1
CDR3nt: TGTGCCAGCAGTTCACCCCACAGCGGGAGAAATGAGCAGTTCTTC
CDR3aa: CASSSPHSGRNEQFF

d_gene: TRBD1
abundance: .
v_gene: TRBV9
j_gene: TRBJ2-3
CDR3nt: TGTGCCAGCAGCGTCCTGGGGGACAGCAGAGGCACAGATACGCAGTATTTT
CDR3aa: CASSVLGDSRGTDTQYF

d_gene: TRBD1
abundance: .
v_gene: TRBV5-1
j_gene: TRBJ2-7
CDR3nt: TGCGCCAGCAGCCCCACGACAGGGAGCTCCTACGAGCAGTACTTC
CDR3aa: CASSPTTGSSYEQYF

d_gene: TRBD1
abundance: once
v_gene: TRBV2
j_gene: TRBJ2-5
CDR3nt: TGTGCCAGCCGCGGACAGGCCCAGGGGACCCAGTACTTC
CDR3aa: CASRGQAQGTQYF

d_gene: TRBD1
abundance: once
v_gene: TRBV5-1
j_gene: TRBJ2-1
CDR3nt: TGCGCCAGCAGCTTGGCCGGACAGGGGTCCTACAATGAGCAGTTCTTC
CDR3aa: CASSLAGQGSYNEQFF

d_gene: .
abundance: .
v_gene: TRBV5-1
j_gene: TRBJ2-1
CDR3nt: TGCGCCAGCAGCTTGGGAGGAAGCTCCTACAATGAGCAGTTCTTC
CDR3aa: CASSLGGSSYNEQFF

d_gene: .
abundance: .
v_gene: TRBV28
j_gene: TRBJ2-7
CDR3nt: TGTGCCAGCAGTTTTTTCGGAACGGGACACAGCTCCTACGAGCAGTACTTC
CDR3aa: CASSFFGTGHSSYEQYF

d_gene: TRBD1
abundance: .
v_gene: TRBV4-3
j_gene: TRBJ2-6
CDR3nt: TGCGCCAGCAGCCAAGGGACAGGGGGCTCTGGGGCCAACGTCCTGACTTTC
CDR3aa: CASSQGTGGSGANVLTF

d_gene: TRBD1
abundance: .
v_gene: TRBV2
j_gene: TRBJ1-3
CDR3nt: TGTGCCGGCCGGACAGGGGTAGGCTCTGGAAACACCATATATTTT
CDR3aa: CAGRTGVGSGNTIYF

d_gene: TRBD2
abundance: .
v_gene: TRBV9
j_gene: TRBJ2-7
CDR3nt: TGTGCCAGCAGCCCTACCTGGACTAGCGGAATACAGTACTTC
CDR3aa: CASSPTWTSGIQYF

d_gene: TRBD1
abundance: .
v_gene: TRBV27
j_gene: TRBJ2-5
CDR3nt: TGTGCCAGCAGTTTTGGGACAGGGGGCTTTGATCCCAGATTCCCAGAGACCCAGTACTTC
CDR3aa: CASSFGTGGFDPRFPETQYF

d_gene: .
abundance: .
v_gene: TRBV27
j_gene: TRBJ2-7
CDR3nt: TGTGCCAGCAGTTTAAAGGTATCAGGGTTTACCTACGAGCAGTACTTC
CDR3aa: CASSLKVSGFTYEQYF

d_gene: .
abundance: .
v_gene: TRBV4-2
j_gene: TRBJ2-7
CDR3nt: TGTGCCAGCAGCCAAGAGCTAACTTCAACCTACGAGCAGTACTTC
CDR3aa: CASSQELTSTYEQYF

d_gene: .
abundance: .
v_gene: TRBV30
j_gene: TRBJ2-7
CDR3nt: TGTGCCTGGAGTGTAATGGGAGGTGTAAGGTACGAGCAGTACTTC
CDR3aa: CAWSVMGGVRYEQYF

d_gene: TRBD2
abundance: .
v_gene: TRBV5-1
j_gene: TRBJ2-3
CDR3nt: TGCGCCAGCAGCAGCCCGGGACTAGCGGGAGGGGATACGCAGTATTTT
CDR3aa: CASSSPGLAGGDTQYF

d_gene: .
abundance: .
v_gene: TRBV11-2
j_gene: TRBJ2-1
CDR3nt: TGTGCCAGCAGCTCCCTCGGGGGCGGGAGAGGGGAGCAGTTCTTC
CDR3aa: CASSSLGGGRGEQFF